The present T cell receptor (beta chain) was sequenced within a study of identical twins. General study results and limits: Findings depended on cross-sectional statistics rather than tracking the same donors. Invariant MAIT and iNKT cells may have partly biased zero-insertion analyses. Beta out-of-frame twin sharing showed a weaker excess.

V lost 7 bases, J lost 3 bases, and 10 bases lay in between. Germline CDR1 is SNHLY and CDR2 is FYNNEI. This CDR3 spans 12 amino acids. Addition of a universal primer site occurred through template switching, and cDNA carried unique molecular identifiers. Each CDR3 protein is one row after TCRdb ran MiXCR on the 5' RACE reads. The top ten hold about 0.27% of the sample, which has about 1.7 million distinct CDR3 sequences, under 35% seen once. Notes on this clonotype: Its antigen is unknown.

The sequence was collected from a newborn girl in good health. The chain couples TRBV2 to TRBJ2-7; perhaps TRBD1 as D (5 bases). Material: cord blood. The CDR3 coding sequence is TGTGCCAGCATGGCAGGGATCTACGAGCAGTACTTC. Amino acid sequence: CASMAGIYEQYF.